The rows below give T cell receptor beta chains drawn from one sample of a study of T cell repertoires in cytomegalovirus infection. Via MiXCR, TCRdb re-called the reads, giving one row per CDR3 protein. The profile shows some 700,000 distinct CDR3 sequences, around a third of them singletons. Their antigens remain unidentified. Sequencing was performed on cultured PBMCs, taken from culture after CMV antigen stimulation. All receptors come from a human donor in good health (CMV status not recorded). Some clones in this sample may be carry-over from other donors' samples. The CDR3 runs from the conserved cysteine through the conserved F or W. The order of the fields is V gene, J gene, clone size, D gene, CDR3 DNA, CDR3 protein. The D gene is left open where the match is weak. Not every row has a clone size; where given, it reads once, few, many or a size class.

TRBV14,TRBJ2-1,.,TRBD2,TGTGCCAGCAGCCAAGTCGGATCGGGACTAGCGGGGAATGAGCAGTTCTTC,CASSQVGSGLAGNEQFF
TRBV12-3/TRBV12-4,TRBJ2-7,.,.,TGTGCCAGCAGCCACGACAGGCCAAACTCCTACGAGCAGTACTTC,CASSHDRPNSYEQYF
TRBV12-3/TRBV12-4,TRBJ2-3,.,.,TGTGCCAGCCTCAGGGTCTCCGGCACAGATACGCAGTATTTT,CASLRVSGTDTQYF
TRBV29-1,TRBJ2-4,few,.,TGCAGCGAAGAAACACCAGTCTTAAACAAAAACATTCAGTACTTC,CSEETPVLNKNIQYF
TRBV6-2/TRBV6-3,TRBJ2-1,few,.,TGTGCCAGCAGTACGACGGGGTCGGGCAATGAGCAGTTCTTC,CASSTTGSGNEQFF
TRBV2,TRBJ2-2,.,.,TGTGCCAGCAGTGATAAAGCGGATGTCACCGGGGAGCTGTTTTTT,CASSDKADVTGELFF
TRBV7-9,TRBJ2-5,few,.,TGTGCCAGCAGCTACGGTCCCCAAGAGACCCAGTACTTC,CASSYGPQETQYF
TRBV5-4,TRBJ1-2,few,.,TGTGCCAGCAGCCCCTGGGACACCTCGGGAGGCTACACCTTC,CASSPWDTSGGYTF
TRBV3-1,TRBJ2-1,.,.,TGTGCCAGCAGCCACCTTTTGGTCTTTGACAATGAGCAGTTCTTC,CASSHLLVFDNEQFF
TRBV12-3/TRBV12-4,TRBJ2-5,few,.,TGTGCCAGCAGTTCAGTGGGGGGGGCTGAGACCCAGTACTTC,CASSSVGGAETQYF
TRBV7-4,TRBJ1-6,.,TRBD1,TGTGCCAGCCAGGGGGTTAATAATTCACCCCTCCACTTT,CASQGVNNSPLHF
TRBV4-3,TRBJ2-2,.,TRBD2,TGCGCCAGCAGCCAAGAGTCACTAGCGGGAAACACCGGGGAGCTGTTTTTT,CASSQESLAGNTGELFF
TRBV7-9,TRBJ2-7,few,.,TGTGCCAGCAGCCTATTCCTAAACGAGCAGTACTTC,CASSLFLNEQYF
TRBV11-2,TRBJ1-3,.,.,TGTGCCAGCAGCCCTTTCATCTCTGGAAACACCATATATTTT,CASSPFISGNTIYF
TRBV27,TRBJ2-1,.,.,TGTGCCAGCAGCGCATGGCCTTTAGGGACGAGCTCCTACAATGAGCAGTTCTTC,CASSAWPLGTSSYNEQFF
TRBV19,TRBJ1-5,.,.,TGTGCCAGTACCACCCCGGACAGAGCGCCCCAGCATTTT,CASTTPDRAPQHF
TRBV7-9,TRBJ2-5,.,.,TGTGCCAGCAGCTCACTAGTTGCGGAGACCCAGTACTTC,CASSSLVAETQYF
TRBV7-2,TRBJ1-2,once,.,TGTGCCAGCAGCTTAGGCCCGAGCAACTATGGCTACACCTTC,CASSLGPSNYGYTF
TRBV20-1,TRBJ2-1,.,.,TGCAGTGCTAGGTCGGACAAATCGAGCTCCTACAATGAGCAGTTCTTC,CSARSDKSSSYNEQFF
TRBV5-5,TRBJ1-4,.,.,TGTGCCAGCAGCTTTAGGGTTGGGCTTACCCAGTTATCAGTCGAAAAACTGTTTTTT,CASSFRVGLTQLSVEKLFF
TRBV4-1,TRBJ1-3,.,.,TGCGCCAGCAGCCAGCCGCCTTCGCCAGGCACCATATATTTT,CASSQPPSPGTIYF
TRBV6-1,TRBJ2-3,.,.,TGTGCCAGCACCAGAAAGGGGGGGAGCCCAGGGTACACAGATACGCAGTATTTT,CASTRKGGSPGYTDTQYF
TRBV3-1,TRBJ2-3,.,.,TGTGCCAGCAGCCCGGCCGCGGCATTTGTGGCAGATACGCAGTATTTT,CASSPAAAFVADTQYF
TRBV28,TRBJ1-1,many,.,TGTGCCAGCAGTTTTAGAGGGGGGAAATGGGAAGCTTTCTTT,CASSFRGGKWEAFF
TRBV19,TRBJ1-1,.,.,TGTGCCAGTGACGACCGGCGTGCGGGAACTGAAGCTTTCTTT,CASDDRRAGTEAFF
TRBV9,TRBJ1-5,.,.,TGTGCCAGCAGCCCGGGAGGAGGTCTTAGTAGCAATCAGCCCCAGCATTTT,CASSPGGGLSSNQPQHF
TRBV7-2,TRBJ1-2,many,TRBD1,TGTGCCAGCAGCTACCGGGACAGGGCTGCCGGCTACACCTTC,CASSYRDRAAGYTF
TRBV12-3/TRBV12-4,TRBJ1-1,.,.,TGTGCCAGCAGCCCCTCATCTCAGAACACTGAAGCTTTCTTT,CASSPSSQNTEAFF
TRBV7-2,TRBJ2-3,many,.,TGTGCCAGCAGCTTGTCCCCAGGCAGCACAGATACGCAGTATTTT,CASSLSPGSTDTQYF
TRBV7-2,TRBJ2-3,many,.,TGTGCCAGCAGCTTCTGGGGAGAGGTTCAGTATTTT,CASSFWGEVQYF
TRBV19,TRBJ2-3,.,.,TGTGCCAGTAGTATCCCCCGACGTACCAGCACAGATACGCAGTATTTT,CASSIPRRTSTDTQYF
TRBV6-8,TRBJ2-1,.,.,TGTGCCAGCAGTTCTCTCAGCGGTGAGCAGTTCTTC,CASSSLSGEQFF
TRBV11-2,TRBJ2-1,few,TRBD2,TGTGCCAGCATGGGAGGGCGGGAGGGCCTTGATGAGCAGTTCTTC,CASMGGREGLDEQFF
TRBV12-5,TRBJ2-7,.,TRBD2,TGTGCTAGTGGTTTGGTACCTCTCACTTTTGTGACTAGCGGGAGGGCCTCCTACGAGCAGTACTTC,CASGLVPLTFVTSGRASYEQYF
TRBV12-3/TRBV12-4,TRBJ1-2,.,TRBD1,TGTGCCAGCAGTTCCCATCCGGGACAGGGGAGTGGCTACACCTTC,CASSSHPGQGSGYTF
TRBV7-3,TRBJ2-7,.,.,TGTGCCAGCAGCTTACTTCCAGGGGGGTCGACCTACGAGCAGTACTTC,CASSLLPGGSTYEQYF
TRBV12-3/TRBV12-4,TRBJ2-3,few,.,TGTGCCAGCAGTTTTGCGAGAAACACAGATACGCAGTATTTT,CASSFARNTDTQYF
TRBV12-3/TRBV12-4,TRBJ2-7,.,.,TGTGCCAGCAGTCGACTGGACCGACTTCTCTCCTACGAGCAGTACTTC,CASSRLDRLLSYEQYF
TRBV5-6,TRBJ2-4,few,.,TGTGCCAGCAGTCGTCCCGGGGGAAACATTCAGTACTTC,CASSRPGGNIQYF